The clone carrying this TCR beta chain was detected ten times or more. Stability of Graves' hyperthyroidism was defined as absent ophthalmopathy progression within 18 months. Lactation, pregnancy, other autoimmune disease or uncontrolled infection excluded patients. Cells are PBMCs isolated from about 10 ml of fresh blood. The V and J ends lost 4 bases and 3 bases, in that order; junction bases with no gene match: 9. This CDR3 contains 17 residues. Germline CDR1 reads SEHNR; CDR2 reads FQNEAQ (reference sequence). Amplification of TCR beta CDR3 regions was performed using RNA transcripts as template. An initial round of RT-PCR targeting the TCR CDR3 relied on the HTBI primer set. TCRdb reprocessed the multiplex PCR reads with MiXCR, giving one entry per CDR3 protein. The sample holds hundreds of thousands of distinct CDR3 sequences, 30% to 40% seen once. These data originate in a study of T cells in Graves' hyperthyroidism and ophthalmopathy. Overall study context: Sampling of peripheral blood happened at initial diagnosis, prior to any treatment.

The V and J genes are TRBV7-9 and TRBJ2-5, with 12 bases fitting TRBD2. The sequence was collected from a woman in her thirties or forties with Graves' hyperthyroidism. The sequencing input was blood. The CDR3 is CASSSLAGGRVKETQYF. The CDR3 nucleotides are TGTGCCAGCAGCTCACTAGCGGGGGGCCGAGTCAAAGAGACCCAGTACTTC. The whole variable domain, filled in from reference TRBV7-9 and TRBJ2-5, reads DTGVSQNPRHKITKRGQNVTFRCDPISEHNRLYWYRQTLGQGPEFLTYFQNEAQLEKSRLLSDRFSAERPKGSFSTLEIQRTEQGDSAMYLCASSSLAGGRVKETQYFGPGTRLLVL.